This is a list of T cell receptor beta chains from one sample in a study of OX40 agonist ivuxolimab in advanced cancers. Profiled with immunoSEQ multiplex PCR; TCRdb holds only in-frame clones, not every one. The sample has 55,000 to 80,000 clones; about 89% are singletons. This material consisted of CD4+ or CD8+ T cells sorted from blood, taken in a trial of the OX40 agonist ivuxolimab. The source is an adult with an advanced solid tumor such as melanoma, head and neck, liver or kidney cancer. Each CDR3 is given with its conserved first and last residue.

v_call cdr3_aa
TRBV2 CASSFQVSGANVLTF
TRBV30 CAWSADSTGAGYTF
TRBV19 CASRITGANEAFF
TRBV5-1 CASSPGLAGAYEQYF
TRBV25-1 CASSDRQGGHYGYTF
TRBV7-2 CASSFLGRAGETQYF
TRBV5-1 CASSWTDSTDTQYF
TRBV28 CASSRSTGGADYGYTF
TRBV27 CASSSNRGSLNTEAFF
TRBV25-1 CASSEVGLITGELFF
TRBV28 CASSREGYTDTQYF
TRBV18 CASSKAPRQNNEQFF
TRBV28 CASSFTRGQGAHQPQHF
TRBV29-1 CSVVQRMNTEAFF
TRBV30 CAWRGGGSYEQYF
TRBV28 CASSPGGSTNLYNEQFF
TRBV25-1 CASSELVQFF
TRBV11-2 CASSVQGPRFTDTQYF
TRBV6-5 CASSSGTGGTYEQYF
TRBV10-1 CASSPGTGRTGELFF
TRBV18 CASSPPGLREKLFF
TRBV5-4 CASSLPSSGANVLTF